A single sample gave rise to the 8 T cell receptor beta chains below, sequenced in a study of human thymus T cells (dated by TCRdb to 2020 to 2021). Library method: the immunoSEQ multiplex PCR assay. The table was pulled from immuneACCESS by TCRdb, which kept in-frame rearrangements only. Such tables lose some clones; where checked, under half of the loss comes from unresolved V genes, and the rest has no known cause. The sample includes tens of thousands of clones, with 94% observed a single time. In total, the top ten clones hold nearly 6% of the sample. Sequencing was performed on blood. Receptor source: a boy in the first two years of life with a congenital heart defect but otherwise immunologically healthy.

The chain has TRBV28 and TRBJ2-5; 7 nucleotides match TRBD1. Germline values: CDR1 MDHEN, CDR2 SYDVKM. This CDR3 region has 15 residues. The J segment lost 2 bases and the V segment lost 5 bases, leaving 8 bases of the junction unmatched. The CDR3 protein is CASSPTGDGQETQYF. The CDR3 coding sequence is TGTGCCAGCAGTCCCACAGGGGACGGGCAAGAGACCCAGTACTTC.

This chain links TRBV28 with TRBJ2-7; tentatively, D is TRBD1 or TRBD2 (6 bases each). CDR1 and CDR2 (germline): MDHEN, SYDVKM. V lost 8 bases, J lost 1 base, and 12 bases lay in between. The CDR3 has 13 amino acids. The CDR3 DNA sequence: TGTGCCAGCCATCGGGGGCAATCCTACGAGCAGTACTTC. The encoded protein is CASHRGQSYEQYF.

The gene calls are TRBV5-1 and TRBJ2-7; 7 bases line up with TRBD2. The CDR3 runs 14 residues. The V gene's germline CDR1 is SGHRS and CDR2 YFSETQ. V lost 0 bases and J lost 1; bases outside the gene matches: 1. The CDR3 protein is CASSLASGSYEQYF. The DNA for the CDR3 is TGCGCCAGCAGCTTGGCTAGCGGATCCTACGAGCAGTACTTC. The variable domain in full, completed from reference TRBV5-1 and TRBJ2-7, reads KAGVTQTPRYLIKTRGQQVTLSCSPISGHRSVSWYQQTPGQGLQFLFEYFSETQRNKGNFPGRFSGRQFSNSRSEMNVSTLELGDSALYLCASSLASGSYEQYFGPGTRLTVT.

This clone was seen a single time. This chain links TRBV21-1 with TRBJ2-5; the table's D gene call, TRBD2, was not cross checked with the DNA. TRBV21-1 is noted as a pseudogene. The CDR3 is 20 amino acids. As DNA, the CDR3 is TGTGCCAGCAGCAAAGTCCTAGCGGGAGGCAAACCTAAAATCCAAGAGACCCAGTACTTC. As protein: CASSKVLAGGKPKIQETQYF.

Only one count was recorded for this clone. The gene calls are TRBV19 and TRBJ1-1, with 8 bases identical to TRBD1. CDR3 length equals 14 residues. V gave up 6 bases and J gave up 3 bases; unmatched junction bases: 6. Germline V gene data show CDR1 as LNHDA and CDR2 as SQIVND (reference sequence). In DNA, the CDR3 is TGTGCCAGTAGCTGGACAGGGAGGGACACTGAAGCTTTCTTT. Amino acids: CASSWTGRDTEAFF.

This CDR3 reads CASSVRRGQETQYF. CDR3 bases: TGTGCCAGCAGCGTACGAAGGGGTCAAGAGACCCAGTACTTC. The V gene is TRBV11-1, the J gene TRBJ2-5; the D gene is possibly TRBD1 (5 bases). CDR1 is SGHAT and CDR2 is FQDESV in the germline V gene (reference sequence). The V end was cut by 5 bases, the J end by 2 bases, with 12 bases between. CDR3 size: 14 residues.

J is TRBJ1-5 and V is TRBV6-5; 7 nucleotides align to TRBD1. Germline assignment: CDR1 MNHEY and CDR2 SVGAGI. With 6 bases clipped from V and 5 bases from J, the junction kept 10 bases outside the gene matches. The CDR3 consists of 15 residues. The CDR3 nucleotides are TGTGCCAGCAGCCACACAGGGGAAGGGGATCAGCCCCAGCATTTT. Its protein is CASSHTGEGDQPQHF.

This sequence joins TRBV6-6 and TRBJ1-5, with no clear D. Germline V gives CDR1 MNHNY, CDR2 SVGAGI (reference sequence). The V gene lost 8 bases and the J gene lost 2 bases, with 10 bases spanning the gap. This CDR3 is built from 13 residues. This chain's CDR3 is CASQIVRNQPQHF. As DNA, the CDR3 is TGTGCCAGCCAGATTGTCCGCAATCAGCCCCAGCATTTT.